This TCR beta chain was profiled in a study of CXCR3-negative and CXCR3-positive naive CD8 T cells. Per germline, CDR1 SGHVS and CDR2 FNYEAQ. The CDR3 consists of 17 residues. Note on this clonotype: Its specificity is not known.

Study-level results: Diversity was high in both naive subsets and much lower in memory cells.

TRB cDNA libraries were made by UMI-labeled 5' RACE. TCRdb re-called the 5' RACE reads and catalogs CDR3 proteins one per entry, DNA excluded. The table for this sample gives around 96,000 distinct CDR3 sequences. Naive CD8+ T cells had a CD45RO-CCR7+CD27+CD95- phenotype. The chain is built from TRBV7-6 and TRBJ2-5; TCRdb's assignment of TRBD1 cannot be checked, as there is no DNA. The sequence came from a human donor in good health. Some clones in this sample may be carry-over from other donors' samples. Sequencing input: naive CXCR3- CD8+ T cells from blood. Specified subset: CD45RO-CCR7+CD27+CD95- naive CD8+ T cells lacking CXCR3 (TNR3-). CDR3 in amino acids: CASSTRQGVAYQETQYF.